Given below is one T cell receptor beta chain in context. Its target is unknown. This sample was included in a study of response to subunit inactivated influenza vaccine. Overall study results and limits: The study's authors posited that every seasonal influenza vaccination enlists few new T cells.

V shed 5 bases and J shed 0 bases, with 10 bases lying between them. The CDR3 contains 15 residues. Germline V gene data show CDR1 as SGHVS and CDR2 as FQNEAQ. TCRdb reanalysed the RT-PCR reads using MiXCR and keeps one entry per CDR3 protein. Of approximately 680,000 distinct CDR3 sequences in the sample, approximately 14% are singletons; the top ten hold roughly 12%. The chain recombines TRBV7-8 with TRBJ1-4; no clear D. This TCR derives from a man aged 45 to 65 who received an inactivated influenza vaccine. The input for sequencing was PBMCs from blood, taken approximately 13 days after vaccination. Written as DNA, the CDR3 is TGTGCCAGCAGCCCCGGTTCTACAACTAATGAAAAACTGTTTTTT. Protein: CASSPGSTTNEKLFF.